The 10 T cell receptor beta chains below come from one sample, sequenced in a study of shared clonotypes between healthy human individuals. Profiling relied on immunoSEQ multiplex PCR, and the TCRdb table lists in-frame clones only, not all of them. This sample has about a million clones, with 60% to 85% found just once. The sequencing sample was made of memory CD4+ T cells from PBMCs. The sample's subset: CD45RA-negative fraction. These receptors were collected from a man aged 18 to 30 in good health. Some clones in this sample may be carry-over from other donors' samples.

This clone appeared once. The CDR3 loop reads CASKDTGQANYGYTF. In DNA form, the CDR3 reads TGTGCCAGCAAGGATACGGGCCAGGCTAACTATGGCTACACCTTC. The rearrangement joins TRBV6-6 to TRBJ1-2; D is unclear. Trimming shortened V by 7 bases and J by 0 bases, and 15 bases separated the two germline ends. There are 15 residues in the CDR3. Germline V gene data show CDR1 as MNHNY and CDR2 as SVGAGI (reference sequence).

This clone was detected a few times. This sequence joins TRBV7-6 and TRBJ2-5; the D call may be TRBD1 or TRBD2 (6 bases each). This CDR3 has 19 amino acids. V was clipped by 5 bases and J by 6 bases, with 31 bases between them. Germline CDR1 reads SGHVS; CDR2 reads FNYEAQ. CDR3 nucleotides: TGTGCCAGCAGCCTAGGGGTCAGGGGCCTAGCGAAAACGTGGCAGACCCAGTACTTC. It yields the protein CASSLGVRGLAKTWQTQYF.

V usage is TRBV14 and J usage is TRBJ2-5, with D perhaps matching TRBD2 (6 bases). The CDR3 covers 18 residues. Deletions cut 4 bases from V and 3 bases from J, with 24 bases between. Germline assignment: CDR1 SGHDN and CDR2 FVKESK. The DNA of the CDR3 is TGTGCCAGCAGCCCGTACTCGGGACTGCCACCCGGGGAAGAGACCCAGTACTTC. As protein: CASSPYSGLPPGEETQYF.

CDR3 nucleotide sequence: TGTGCCAGTAGTACTCTAGTTGGCCGCACAGATACGCAGTATTTT. It encodes CASSTLVGRTDTQYF. The V call is TRBV19, the J call TRBJ2-3; the D is unclear. V gave up 4 bases and J gave up 1 base, with 12 bases separating them. The CDR3 is 15 residues long. Germline CDR1 LNHDA, CDR2 SQIVND (reference sequence).

There are a few counts of this clone. This rearrangement joins TRBV30 to TRBJ1-2, with 8 bases that match TRBD1. After removal of 4 bases from V and 4 bases from J, the junction contained 11 bases not matched to a gene. CDR3 length: 15 residues. Germline CDR1 GTSNPN, CDR2 SVGIG (reference sequence). The CDR3 nucleotides read TGTGCCTGGAAGAGGGCCTCGCAGGGGGCCTATGGCTACACCTTC. Protein: CAWKRASQGAYGYTF.

This clone was seen once. With a much larger clone just one base away, this may be a read error. The identical CDR3 is also encoded by other nucleotide sequences in the sample. The rearrangement links TRBV29-1 to TRBJ1-1; D is unresolved. Germline assignment: CDR1 SQVTM and CDR2 ANQGSEA. The CDR3 loop spans 14 amino acids. Trimming shortened V by 3 bases and J by 0 bases, and 11 bases separated the two germline ends. CDR3 sequence: CSVEAGRMNTEAFF. The DNA of the CDR3 is TGCAGCGTTGAGGCGGGTAGGATGAACACTGAAGCTTTCTTT.

This clone occurred once. The chain combines TRBV30 with TRBJ1-2, with TRBD1 matching over 9 bases. CDR1 and CDR2 (germline): GTSNPN, SVGIG (reference sequence). The CDR3 sequence is 13 residues long. J was trimmed by 7 bases and V by 4 bases; bases with no gene match: 7. This CDR3 is CAWTRTGAVGYTF. The CDR3 nucleotides are TGTGCCTGGACAAGGACAGGGGCGGTTGGCTACACCTTC.

The chain is built from TRBV5-1 and TRBJ2-5; tentatively, D is TRBD1 (5 bases). V was pared by 1 base and J by 2 bases, with 9 bases between. Germline loops: CDR1 SGHRS, CDR2 YFSETQ. This CDR3 is built from 14 residues. This CDR3 is CASSLSGWQETQYF. The CDR3, as DNA: TGCGCCAGCAGCTTGTCAGGGTGGCAAGAGACCCAGTACTTC.

The sample holds one count of this clone. V usage is TRBV30 and J usage is TRBJ1-3, with a possible D match to TRBD1 (6 bases). From germline, CDR1 is GTSNPN and CDR2 SVGIG (reference sequence). V lost 0 bases, J lost 0 bases, and 9 bases lay in between. The CDR3 has 15 amino acids. In DNA, the CDR3 is TGTGCCTGGAGTGTAGGGGGTCGCTCTGGAAACACCATATATTTT. It is translated as CAWSVGGRSGNTIYF. Combining the CDR3 with reference TRBV30 and TRBJ1-3 gives the whole variable domain SQTIHQWPATLVQPVGSPLSLECTVEGTSNPNLYWYRQAAGRGLQLLFYSVGIGQISSEVPQNLSASRPQDRQFILSSKKLLLSDSGFYLCAWSVGGRSGNTIYFGEGSWLTVV.

The CDR3 spells CASSYTGLQETQYF. The CDR3 bases are TGTGCCAGCTCCTATACCGGACTACAAGAGACCCAGTACTTC. The chain carries TRBV2 and TRBJ2-5, with D perhaps matching TRBD2 (6 bases). The germline V gene encodes CDR1 SNHLY and CDR2 FYNNEI. The CDR3 spans 14 residues. Trimming took off 8 bases at V and 2 bases at J, with 15 bases between the two ends.